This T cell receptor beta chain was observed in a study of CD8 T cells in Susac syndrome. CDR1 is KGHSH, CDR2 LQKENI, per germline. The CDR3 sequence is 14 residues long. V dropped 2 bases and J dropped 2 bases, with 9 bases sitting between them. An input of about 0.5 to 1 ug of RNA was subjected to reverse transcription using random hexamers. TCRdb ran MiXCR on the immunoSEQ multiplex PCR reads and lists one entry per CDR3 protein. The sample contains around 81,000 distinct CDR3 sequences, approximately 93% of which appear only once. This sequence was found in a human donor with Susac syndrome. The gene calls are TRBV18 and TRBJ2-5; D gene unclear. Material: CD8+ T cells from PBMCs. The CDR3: CASSPAALQETQYF. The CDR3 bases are TGTGCCAGCTCACCAGCAGCATTACAAGAGACCCAGTACTTC.